A selection of T cell receptor beta chains follows, all from one sample in a study of control samples from healthy donors and cancer patients. TCRdb keeps only in-frame clones here, not all; method: immunoSEQ multiplex PCR. Of around 150,000 clones listed, roughly 90% are singletons. The sequencing input was blood. The receptors originated from a man aged 25 to 40 in good health. Each CDR3 is given with its conserved first and last residue. Each record gives: V gene, CDR3 length, D gene, J gene, clone size, CDR3 protein, CDR3 DNA. The D gene is left open where the match is weak. Size values are once, few and many counts, or a class for expanded clones, and some rows have none.

>TRBV2|12|.|TRBJ2-3|once
CARQTSTDTQYF
TGTGCCAGGCAGACCTCCACAGATACGCAGTATTTT
>TRBV7-9|12|.|TRBJ2-3|.
CASSPGSDTQYF
TGTGCCAGCAGCCCGGGGTCAGATACGCAGTATTTT
>TRBV15|12|.|TRBJ2-2|.
CATSRPIGELFF
TGTGCCACCAGCAGACCTATCGGGGAGCTGTTTTTT
>TRBV4-2|15|TRBD2|TRBJ2-3|.
CASSQDERGADTQYF
TGTGCCAGCAGCCAAGACGAGCGGGGGGCAGATACGCAGTATTTT
>TRBV18|14|.|TRBJ2-7|few
CASSHTDLSYEQYF
TGTGCCAGCTCACACACTGACCTTTCCTACGAGCAGTACTTC
>TRBV14|19|.|TRBJ1-1|.
CASSHIYPTIQGMNTEAFF
TGTGCCAGCAGCCATATATATCCTACGATACAGGGAATGAACACTGAAGCTTTCTTT
>TRBV5-1|14|.|TRBJ2-3|.
CASSLTASTDTQYF
TGCGCCAGCAGCTTGACGGCTAGCACAGATACGCAGTATTTT
>TRBV11-1|15|.|TRBJ2-3|.
CASIEGHRSTDTQYF
TGTGCCAGCATAGAGGGACACCGGTCCACAGATACGCAGTATTTT
>TRBV7-9|15|.|TRBJ2-1|.
CASSPLRDRYNEQFF
TGTGCCAGCAGCCCGCTCCGGGACCGTTACAATGAGCAGTTCTTC
>TRBV9|17|.|TRBJ1-6|.
CASSPLQLSSYNSPLHF
TGTGCCAGCAGCCCTCTTCAACTAAGCTCCTATAATTCACCCCTCCACTTT
>TRBV5-1|14|.|TRBJ1-6|once
CASSLEGGLSPLHF
TGCGCCAGCAGCTTGGAGGGGGGCTTGTCACCCCTCCACTTT
>TRBV19|14|.|TRBJ1-5|.
CASSIQVGAGPQHF
TGTGCCAGTAGTATACAGGTAGGAGCGGGGCCCCAGCATTTT
>TRBV4-1|13|.|TRBJ2-1|.
CASSQDLRGGQFF
TGCGCCAGCAGCCAAGATTTGCGGGGCGGGCAGTTCTTC
>TRBV5-4|17|.|TRBJ2-5|.
CASSLAGNGANQETQYF
TGTGCCAGCAGCTTGGCCGGGAACGGGGCCAATCAAGAGACCCAGTACTTC
>TRBV7-9|16|.|TRBJ2-3|.
CASSLNRDRGTDTQYF
TGTGCCAGCAGCTTAAACCGGGATAGAGGAACAGATACGCAGTATTTT
>TRBV28|16|.|TRBJ1-5|.
CASSLKVTAPTQPQHF
TGTGCCAGCAGTTTAAAAGTAACGGCCCCTACCCAGCCCCAGCATTTT
>TRBV28|14|TRBD1|TRBJ1-2|.
CASKAGGLGYGYTF
TGTGCCAGCAAGGCAGGGGGCCTAGGCTATGGCTACACCTTC
>TRBV7-8|17|TRBD1|TRBJ2-4|.
CASSLPGTGKGVNIQYF
TGTGCCAGCAGCTTACCCGGGACAGGGAAAGGTGTAAACATTCAGTACTTC
>TRBV6-1|13|.|TRBJ1-6|.
CASSERRDSPLHF
TGTGCCAGCAGTGAAAGAAGGGACTCACCCCTCCACTTT
>TRBV3-1/TRBV3-2|16|.|TRBJ2-2|.
CASSLTSPTNTGELFF
TGTGCCAGCAGCCTGACTTCTCCTACGAACACCGGGGAGCTGTTTTTT
>TRBV9|17|.|TRBJ1-3|.
CASSVAGRLLSGNTIYF
TGTGCCAGCAGCGTAGCGGGACGTTTACTCTCTGGAAACACCATATATTTT
>TRBV6-2/TRBV6-3|15|TRBD2|TRBJ2-1|.
CASSYASGMYNEQFF
TGTGCCAGCAGTTACGCTAGCGGGATGTACAATGAGCAGTTCTTC
>TRBV12-5|15|.|TRBJ1-2|once
CASGLVHRQFYGYTF
TGTGCTAGTGGTTTGGTACATCGACAGTTCTATGGCTACACCTTC
>TRBV5-6|12|.|TRBJ2-7|.
CASSLGGDEQYF
TGTGCCAGCAGCTTGGGAGGGGACGAGCAGTACTTC
>TRBV6-2/TRBV6-3|15|.|TRBJ2-4|.
CASSYSRVGKNIQYF
TGTGCCAGCAGTTACTCCAGGGTTGGCAAAAACATTCAGTACTTC
>TRBV19|18|TRBD1|TRBJ1-5|.
CASSEQGSRGSSNQPQHF
TGTGCCAGTAGCGAACAGGGGAGTCGGGGTTCTAGCAATCAGCCCCAGCATTTT
>TRBV24-1|15|TRBD1|TRBJ1-5|once
CATSDGQGSNQPQHF
TGTGCCACCAGTGACGGACAGGGCAGCAATCAGCCCCAGCATTTT
>TRBV6-6|16|TRBD1|TRBJ1-5|few
CASTERGQGGNQPQHF
TGTGCCAGCACCGAAAGGGGGCAGGGTGGAAATCAGCCCCAGCATTTT
>TRBV2|14|.|TRBJ2-3|.
CASRQTASTDTQYF
TGTGCCAGCAGGCAGACAGCTAGCACAGATACGCAGTATTTT
>TRBV19|14|.|TRBJ1-2|.
CASSAGRGLYGYTF
TGTGCCAGTAGCGCTGGTCGGGGTCTATATGGCTACACCTTC
>TRBV2|17|TRBD1|TRBJ1-6|.
CASSEAPDRGQRSPLHF
TGTGCCAGCAGTGAAGCGCCCGACAGGGGGCAACGGTCACCCCTCCACTTT
>TRBV6-5|15|.|TRBJ2-6|.
CATNGIDSGANVLTF
TGTGCCACGAATGGAATAGACTCTGGGGCCAACGTCCTGACTTTC
>TRBV5-1|18|TRBD2|TRBJ2-1|.
CASSRSSGGLPGYNEQFF
TGCGCCAGCAGCCGCTCTAGCGGGGGCCTCCCAGGTTACAATGAGCAGTTCTTC
>TRBV27|13|.|TRBJ1-2|.
CASSLRINYGYTF
TGTGCCAGCAGTTTAAGGATTAACTATGGCTACACCTTC
>TRBV24-1|11|.|TRBJ1-1|.
CATSDGNQLIF
TGTGCCACCAGTGATGGTAACCAGCTGATCTTT
>TRBV2|17|.|TRBJ1-1|.
CASSEALWGVRNTEAFF
TGTGCCAGCAGTGAAGCGCTTTGGGGGGTTCGAAACACTGAAGCTTTCTTT
>TRBV5-8|13|.|TRBJ2-5|.
CASRLTGQETQYF
TGTGCCAGCAGGTTGACAGGACAAGAGACCCAGTACTTC
>TRBV6-2/TRBV6-3|13|TRBD1|TRBJ1-5|.
CASSHRGGQPQHF
TGTGCCAGCAGTCACAGGGGAGGTCAGCCCCAGCATTTT
>TRBV6-6|15|TRBD2|TRBJ2-3|.
CASSDSGGGVDTQYF
TGTGCCAGCAGCGATAGCGGGGGAGGCGTAGATACGCAGTATTTT
>TRBV9|19|TRBD2|TRBJ2-1|.
CASSVEGVLREALGDEQFF
TGTGCCAGCAGCGTAGAAGGAGTATTGCGGGAGGCCCTCGGGGATGAGCAGTTCTTC
>TRBV19|13|.|TRBJ2-5|.
CASSGQGQETQYF
TGTGCCAGTAGTGGGCAGGGTCAAGAGACCCAGTACTTC
>TRBV9|17|TRBD1|TRBJ1-3|.
CASSVAESTGTGNTIYF
TGTGCCAGCAGCGTAGCTGAATCGACAGGGACTGGAAACACCATATATTTT
>TRBV7-9|16|.|TRBJ2-7|.
CASSPAGGAGVYEQYF
TGTGCCAGCAGCCCAGCAGGGGGTGCGGGGGTCTACGAGCAGTACTTC
>TRBV11-2|15|TRBD1|TRBJ2-2|once
CASSFRDSNTGELFF
TGTGCCAGCAGCTTCCGGGACAGCAACACCGGGGAGCTGTTTTTT
>TRBV19|14|.|TRBJ1-5|.
CASSLDRGDQPQHF
TGTGCCAGTAGTTTAGACAGAGGAGATCAGCCCCAGCATTTT
>TRBV15|13|.|TRBJ2-5|.
CATSIRESETQYF
TGTGCCACCAGCATCAGGGAGTCGGAGACCCAGTACTTC
>TRBV7-2|12|.|TRBJ1-2|.
CASSRRVYGYTF
TGTGCCAGCAGTAGACGAGTCTATGGCTACACCTTC
>TRBV12-3/TRBV12-4|12|.|TRBJ1-1|.
CASSTFSPEAFF
TGTGCCAGCAGCACATTTTCACCTGAAGCTTTCTTT